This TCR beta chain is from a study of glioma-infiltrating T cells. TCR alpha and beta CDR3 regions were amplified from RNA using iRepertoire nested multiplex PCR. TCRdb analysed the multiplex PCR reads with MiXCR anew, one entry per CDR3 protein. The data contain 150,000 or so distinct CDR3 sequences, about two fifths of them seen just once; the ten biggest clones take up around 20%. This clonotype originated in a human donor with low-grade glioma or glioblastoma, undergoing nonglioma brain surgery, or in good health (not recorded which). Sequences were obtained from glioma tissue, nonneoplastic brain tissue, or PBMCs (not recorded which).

The CDR3 sequence is CASGTNGNEQFF. The CDR3 bases are TGTGCCAGCGGGACTAATGGCAATGAGCAGTTCTTC. The genes are TRBV27 and TRBJ2-1; 7 nucleotides match TRBD2. Trimming at V came to 8 bases and at J to 6 bases, leaving 4 bases not matched to a gene. The CDR3 is 12 amino acids. Germline CDR1 MNHEY, CDR2 SMNVEV (reference sequence).